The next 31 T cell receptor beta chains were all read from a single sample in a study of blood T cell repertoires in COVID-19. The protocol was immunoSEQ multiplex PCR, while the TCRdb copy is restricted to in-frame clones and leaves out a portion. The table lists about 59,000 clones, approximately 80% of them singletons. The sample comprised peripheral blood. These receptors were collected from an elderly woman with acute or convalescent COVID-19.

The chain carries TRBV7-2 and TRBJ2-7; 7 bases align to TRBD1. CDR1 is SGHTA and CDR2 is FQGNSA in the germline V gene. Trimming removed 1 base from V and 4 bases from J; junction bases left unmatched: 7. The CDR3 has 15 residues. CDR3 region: CASSLEGQVGYEQYF. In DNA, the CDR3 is TGTGCCAGCAGCTTAGAAGGACAGGTCGGATACGAGCAGTACTTC.

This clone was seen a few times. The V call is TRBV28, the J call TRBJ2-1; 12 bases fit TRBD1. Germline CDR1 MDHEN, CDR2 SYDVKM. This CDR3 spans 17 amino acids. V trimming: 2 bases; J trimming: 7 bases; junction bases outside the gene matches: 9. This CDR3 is CASSLPAGQGALNEQFF. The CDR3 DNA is TGTGCCAGCAGTTTACCAGCGGGACAGGGGGCGCTGAATGAGCAGTTCTTC.

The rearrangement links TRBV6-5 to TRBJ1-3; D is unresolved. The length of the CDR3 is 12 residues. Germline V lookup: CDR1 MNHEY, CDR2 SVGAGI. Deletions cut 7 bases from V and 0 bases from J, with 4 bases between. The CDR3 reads CASIYSGNTIYF. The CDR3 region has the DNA TGTGCCAGCATCTACTCTGGAAACACCATATATTTT.

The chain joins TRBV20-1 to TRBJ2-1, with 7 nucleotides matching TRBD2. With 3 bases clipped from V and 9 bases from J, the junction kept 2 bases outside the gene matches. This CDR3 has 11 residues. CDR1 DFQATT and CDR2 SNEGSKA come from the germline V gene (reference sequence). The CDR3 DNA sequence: TGCAGTGCTAGTCCTAGCGGTGAGCAGTTCTTC. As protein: CSASPSGEQFF.

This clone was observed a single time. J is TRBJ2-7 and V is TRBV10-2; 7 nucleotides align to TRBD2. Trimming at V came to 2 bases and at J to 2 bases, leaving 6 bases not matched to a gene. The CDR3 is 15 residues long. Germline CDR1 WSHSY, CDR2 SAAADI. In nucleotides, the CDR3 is TGCGCCAGCAGTGAGGAGAGCGGGGCCCCCTACGAGCAGTACTTC. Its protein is CASSEESGAPYEQYF.

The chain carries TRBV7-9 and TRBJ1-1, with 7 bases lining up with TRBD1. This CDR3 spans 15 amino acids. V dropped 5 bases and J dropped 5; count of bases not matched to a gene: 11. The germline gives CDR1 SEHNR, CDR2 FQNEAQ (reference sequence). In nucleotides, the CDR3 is TGTGCCAGCAGCCAGGGTGGGGCAGGGGGGACTGAAGCTTTCTTT. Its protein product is CASSQGGAGGTEAFF.

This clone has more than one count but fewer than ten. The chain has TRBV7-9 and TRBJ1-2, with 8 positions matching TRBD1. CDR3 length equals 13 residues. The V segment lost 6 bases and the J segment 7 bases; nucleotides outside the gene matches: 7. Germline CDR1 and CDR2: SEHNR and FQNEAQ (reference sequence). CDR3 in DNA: TGTGCCAGCAGAGACAGGGGCTTGAGTGGCTACACCTTC. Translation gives CASRDRGLSGYTF.

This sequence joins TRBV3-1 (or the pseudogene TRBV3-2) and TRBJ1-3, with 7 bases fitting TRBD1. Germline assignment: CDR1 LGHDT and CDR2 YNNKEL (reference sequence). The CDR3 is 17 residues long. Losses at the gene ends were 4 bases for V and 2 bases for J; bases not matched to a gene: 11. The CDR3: CASSRQRQGLAGNTIYF. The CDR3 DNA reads TGTGCCAGCAGCCGACAACGACAGGGTCTGGCTGGAAACACCATATATTTT.

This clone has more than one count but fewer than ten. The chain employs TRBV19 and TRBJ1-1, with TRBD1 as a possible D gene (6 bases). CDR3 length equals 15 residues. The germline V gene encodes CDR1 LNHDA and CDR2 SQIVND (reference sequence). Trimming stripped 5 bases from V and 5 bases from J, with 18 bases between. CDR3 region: CASSSNPGERTEAFF. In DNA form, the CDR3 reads TGTGCCAGTAGTTCAAACCCAGGGGAAAGAACTGAAGCTTTCTTT.

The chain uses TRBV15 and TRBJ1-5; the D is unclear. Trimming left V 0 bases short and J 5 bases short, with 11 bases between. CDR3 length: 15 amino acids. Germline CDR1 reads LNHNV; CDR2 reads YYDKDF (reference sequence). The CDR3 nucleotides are TGTGCCACCAGCAGAGATTGGGCCCAGCATCAGCCCCAGCATTTT. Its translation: CATSRDWAQHQPQHF.

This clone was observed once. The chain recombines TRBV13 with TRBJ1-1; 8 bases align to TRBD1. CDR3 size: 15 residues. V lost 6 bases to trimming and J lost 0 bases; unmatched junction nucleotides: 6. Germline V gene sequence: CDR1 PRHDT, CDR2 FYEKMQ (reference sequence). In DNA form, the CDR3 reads TGTGCCAGCAGGAAACAGGGGGGATTGAACACTGAAGCTTTCTTT. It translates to CASRKQGGLNTEAFF.

CDR3 in DNA: TGCGCCAGCAGCCAAGAGGACAGCTCCTACGAGCAGTACTTC. This encodes CASSQEDSSYEQYF. The V and J genes are TRBV4-1 and TRBJ2-7; tentative D call: TRBD1 (6 bases). V was cut by 0 bases and J by 0 bases, with 6 bases left in between. This CDR3 spans 14 amino acids. Germline V gene data show CDR1 as MGHRA and CDR2 as YSYEKL.

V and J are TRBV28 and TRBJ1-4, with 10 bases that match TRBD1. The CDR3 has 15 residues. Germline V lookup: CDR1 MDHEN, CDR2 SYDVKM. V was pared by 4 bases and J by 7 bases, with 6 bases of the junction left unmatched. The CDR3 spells CASSWTGTGVEKLFF. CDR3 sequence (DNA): TGTGCCAGCAGTTGGACCGGGACAGGGGTTGAAAAACTGTTTTTT.

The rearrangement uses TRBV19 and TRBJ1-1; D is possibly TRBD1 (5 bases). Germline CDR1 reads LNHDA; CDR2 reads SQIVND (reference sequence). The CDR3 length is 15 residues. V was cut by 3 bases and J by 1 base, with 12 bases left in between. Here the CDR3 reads CASSIDSLPNTEAFF. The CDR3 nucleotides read TGTGCCAGTAGTATCGACAGCCTTCCGAACACTGAAGCTTTCTTT.

CDR3 in DNA: TGTGCCAGCAGTATGTTCGGGGGGGAGCAGTACTTC. Protein sequence: CASSMFGGEQYF. V is TRBV6-5 and J is TRBJ2-7, with 7 nucleotides matching TRBD2. The CDR3 has 12 amino acids. J lost 7 bases, V lost 5 bases, and 5 bases had no gene match. Per the germline V gene, CDR1 is MNHEY and CDR2 is SVGAGI.

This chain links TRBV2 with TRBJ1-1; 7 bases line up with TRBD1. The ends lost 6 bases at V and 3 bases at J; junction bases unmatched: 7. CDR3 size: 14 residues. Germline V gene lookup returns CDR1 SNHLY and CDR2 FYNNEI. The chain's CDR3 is CASRAGRGDTEAFF. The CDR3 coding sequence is TGTGCCAGCAGGGCGGGCAGGGGGGACACTGAAGCTTTCTTT. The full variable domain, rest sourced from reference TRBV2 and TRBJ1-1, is EPEVTQTPSHQVTQMGQEVILRCVPISNHLYFYWYRQILGQKVEFLVSFYNNEISEKSEIFDDQFSVERPDGSNFTLKIRSTKLEDSAMYFCASRAGRGDTEAFFGQGTRLTVV.

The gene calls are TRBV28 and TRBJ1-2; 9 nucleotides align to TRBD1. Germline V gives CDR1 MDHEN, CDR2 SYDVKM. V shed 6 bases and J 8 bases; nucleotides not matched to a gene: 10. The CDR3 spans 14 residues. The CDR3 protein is CASRPSGQGWGYTF. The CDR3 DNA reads TGTGCCAGCAGGCCTTCGGGACAGGGTTGGGGCTACACCTTC.

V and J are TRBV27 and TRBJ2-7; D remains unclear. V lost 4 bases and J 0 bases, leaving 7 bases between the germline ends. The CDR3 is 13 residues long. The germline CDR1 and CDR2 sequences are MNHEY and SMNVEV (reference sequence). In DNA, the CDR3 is TGTGCCAGCAGTTCTCACACCTCCTACGAGCAGTACTTC. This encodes CASSSHTSYEQYF.

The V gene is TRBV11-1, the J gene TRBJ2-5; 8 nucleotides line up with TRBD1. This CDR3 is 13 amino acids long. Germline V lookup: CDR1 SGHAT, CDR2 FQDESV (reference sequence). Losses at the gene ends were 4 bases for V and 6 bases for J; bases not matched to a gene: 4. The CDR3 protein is CASSSTGEKTQYF. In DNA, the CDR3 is TGTGCCAGCAGCTCGACAGGGGAGAAGACCCAGTACTTC.

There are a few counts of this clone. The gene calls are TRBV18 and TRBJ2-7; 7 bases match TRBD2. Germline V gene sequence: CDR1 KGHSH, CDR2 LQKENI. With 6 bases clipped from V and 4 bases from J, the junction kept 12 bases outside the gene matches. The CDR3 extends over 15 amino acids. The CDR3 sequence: CASSSPGTTGYEQYF. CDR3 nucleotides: TGTGCCAGCTCCTCACCCGGGACTACAGGATACGAGCAGTACTTC. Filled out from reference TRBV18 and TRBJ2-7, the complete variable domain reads NAGVMQNPRHLVRRRGQEARLRCSPMKGHSHVYWYRQLPEEGLKFMVYLQKENIIDESGMPKERFSAEFPKEGPSILRIQQVVRGDSAAYFCASSSPGTTGYEQYFGPGTRLTVT.

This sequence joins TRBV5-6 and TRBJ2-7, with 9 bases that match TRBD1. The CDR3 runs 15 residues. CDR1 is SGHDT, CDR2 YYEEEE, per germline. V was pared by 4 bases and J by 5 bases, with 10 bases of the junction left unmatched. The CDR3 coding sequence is TGTGCCAGCAGCCCGACCGGGACAGGGCAACACGAGCAGTACTTC. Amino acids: CASSPTGTGQHEQYF. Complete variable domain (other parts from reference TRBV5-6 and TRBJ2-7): DAGVTQSPTHLIKTRGQQVTLRCSPKSGHDTVSWYQQALGQGPQFIFQYYEEEERQRGNFPDRFSGHQFPNYSSELNVNALLLGDSALYLCASSPTGTGQHEQYFGPGTRLTVT.

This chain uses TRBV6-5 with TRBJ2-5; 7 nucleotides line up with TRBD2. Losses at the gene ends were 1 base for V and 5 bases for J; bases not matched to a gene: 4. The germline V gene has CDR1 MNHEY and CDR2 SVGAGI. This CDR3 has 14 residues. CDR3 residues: CASSYWRGGETQYF. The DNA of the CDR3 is TGTGCCAGCAGTTACTGGAGGGGAGGGGAGACCCAGTACTTC.

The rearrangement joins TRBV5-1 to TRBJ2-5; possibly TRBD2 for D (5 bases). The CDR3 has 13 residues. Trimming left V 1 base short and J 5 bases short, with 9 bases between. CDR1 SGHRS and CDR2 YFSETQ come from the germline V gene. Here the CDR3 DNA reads TGCGCCAGCAGCTTGCTTTCGGGGGAGACCCAGTACTTC. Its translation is CASSLLSGETQYF.

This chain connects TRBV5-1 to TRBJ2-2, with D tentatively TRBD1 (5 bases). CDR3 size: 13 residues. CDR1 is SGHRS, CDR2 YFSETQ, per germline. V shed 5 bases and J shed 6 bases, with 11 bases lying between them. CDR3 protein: CASSSGHAGELFF. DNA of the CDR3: TGCGCCAGCAGTTCTGGACACGCCGGGGAGCTGTTTTTT.

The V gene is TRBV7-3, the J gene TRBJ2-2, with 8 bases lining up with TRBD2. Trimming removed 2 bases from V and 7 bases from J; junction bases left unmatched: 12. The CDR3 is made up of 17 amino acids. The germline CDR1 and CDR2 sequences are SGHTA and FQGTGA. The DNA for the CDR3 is TGTGCCAGCAGCTTATTGGGACGACTAGCGTCGGGCGGGGAGCTGTTTTTT. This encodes CASSLLGRLASGGELFF.

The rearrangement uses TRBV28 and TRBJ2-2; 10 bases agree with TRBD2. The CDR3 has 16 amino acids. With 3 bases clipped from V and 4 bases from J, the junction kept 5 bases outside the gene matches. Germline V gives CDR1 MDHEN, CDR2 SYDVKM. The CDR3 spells CASSLFTSGTTGELFF. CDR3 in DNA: TGTGCCAGCAGTTTGTTTACTAGCGGGACCACCGGGGAGCTGTTTTTT.

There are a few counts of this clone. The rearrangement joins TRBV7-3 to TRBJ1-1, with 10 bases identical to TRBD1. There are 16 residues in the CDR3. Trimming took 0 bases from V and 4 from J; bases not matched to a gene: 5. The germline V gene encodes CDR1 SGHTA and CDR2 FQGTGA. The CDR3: CASSLTGQGVGTEAFF. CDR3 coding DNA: TGTGCCAGCAGCTTAACAGGACAGGGGGTAGGCACTGAAGCTTTCTTT.

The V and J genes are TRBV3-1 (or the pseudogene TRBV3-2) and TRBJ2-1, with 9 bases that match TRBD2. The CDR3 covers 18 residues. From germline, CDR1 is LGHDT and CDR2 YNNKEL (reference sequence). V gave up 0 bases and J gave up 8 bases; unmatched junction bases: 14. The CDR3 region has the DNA TGTGCCAGCAGCCAAGATTTCCCTAGCGGGGTGAAACTTGATGAGCAGTTCTTC. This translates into CASSQDFPSGVKLDEQFF.

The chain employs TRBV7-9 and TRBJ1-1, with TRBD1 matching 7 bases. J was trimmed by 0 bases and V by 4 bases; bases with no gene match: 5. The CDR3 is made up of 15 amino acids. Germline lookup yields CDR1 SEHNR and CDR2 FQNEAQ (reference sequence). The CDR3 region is CASSSSGTVNTEAFF. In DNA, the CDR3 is TGTGCCAGCAGCTCCTCCGGGACAGTGAACACTGAAGCTTTCTTT.

The chain's CDR3 is CASSLGSPYEQYF. The CDR3 nucleotides read TGTGCCAGCAGTTTAGGGAGCCCCTACGAGCAGTACTTC. The V call is TRBV12-3 or TRBV12-4, the J call TRBJ2-7, with D unclear. V lost 1 base, J lost 2 bases, and 6 bases lay in between. CDR3 length: 13 amino acids.

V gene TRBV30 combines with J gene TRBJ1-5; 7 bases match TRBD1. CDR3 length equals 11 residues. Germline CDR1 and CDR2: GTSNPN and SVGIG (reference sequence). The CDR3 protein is CGGQDNQPQHF. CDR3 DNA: TGTGGTGGACAGGACAATCAGCCCCAGCATTTT.